What follows describes a single T cell receptor beta chain. The antigen is undetermined. The V gene's germline CDR1 is MNHEY and CDR2 SMNVEV (reference sequence). This CDR3 comprises 16 residues. V dropped 4 bases and J dropped 8; count of bases not matched to a gene: 10. This entry is derived from a study of shared clonotypes between healthy human individuals. Replicate PCRs from sorted subsets contained approximately 220 ng DNA, which is around 30,000 T cell genomes. Clones were sequenced by immunoSEQ multiplex PCR, and TCRdb holds only the in-frame ones, with some missing. The sample yields some 1.4 million clones, roughly 96% seen once. HIV-negative, healthy adults without recent acute infections or vaccinations were the donors. Overall study results and limits: Across a handful of donors, naive CD4 shared around 5.1%, naive CD8 around 3.5%, memory CD4 about 2.4%, memory CD8 0.35% to 0.5%. Generation probability values for non-shared clonotypes were lower than those for clonotypes shared by all four donors.

Input material: naive CD4+ T cells sorted from blood. Subset of the sample: CD45RA+ positively selected. The chain is built from TRBV27 and TRBJ2-3, with 12 bases aligning to TRBD2. This receptor was obtained from a man between 25 and 39 years old in good health. The CDR3 DNA reads as TGTGCCAGCAGTTCCTTTCTAGCGGGAGGGCCGGGTACGCAGTATTTT. It encodes CASSSFLAGGPGTQYF.